This T cell receptor beta chain was identified during a study of CD8+ T cells in alopecia areata. The overall study: Once tofacitinib had been taken for 6 to 18 months, 6 months off drug followed. Study outcomes and limitations: TCR sharing across patients was less clear than in mice, possibly HLA-related.

The sequencing template was cDNA reverse transcribed from extracted RNA. Clones were read by immunoSEQ multiplex PCR, and TCRdb kept only the in-frame ones, dropping some. Of fewer than 250,000 clones in the sample, around two fifths were seen once. This clone occurred a few times. What it binds is unknown. Treatment meaning: oral pan-JAK inhibitor, 5-10 mg twice daily. Sorting of PBMCs yielded the CD4+ and CD8+ T cells. Trimming pared 8 bases from V and 5 bases from J, leaving 11 bases between. Germline-derived CDR1 and CDR2 are MNHNY and SVGAGI (reference sequence). The CDR3 loop spans 12 amino acids.

Sequences were derived from CD4+ T cells sorted from blood, sampled at approximately week 34, from a patient treated with tofacitinib. The chain carries TRBV6-6 and TRBJ2-3; D may match TRBD1 or TRBD2 (5 bases each). This clonotype was sampled from a human donor with alopecia areata. The CDR3 coding sequence is TGTGCCAGCCGAGGGGATAGAGATACGCAGTATTTT. The encoded protein is CASRGDRDTQYF.